The 15 T cell receptor beta chains below all came from one sample that was sequenced in a study of blood T cell repertoires in COVID-19 (dated by TCRdb to the early 2020s). Library preparation employed the immunoSEQ multiplex PCR assay. TCRdb took over this immuneACCESS table, retaining in-frame rearrangements with V and J assigned. Such tables are incomplete; in checked studies, under half of the missing clones stem from an unresolved V gene, and the remainder is unexplained. This sample comprises some 180,000 clones, about nine tenths of them detected only once. The ten largest clones capture 0.5% to 0.55% of the sample. The sequencing input was peripheral blood. The receptor set was obtained from a man in his fifties or sixties with acute or convalescent COVID-19.

This clone came up once. The chain is built from TRBV18 and TRBJ1-2, with 8 bases fitting TRBD1. The trim removed 6 bases at V and 8 bases at J, leaving 5 bases unmatched. The germline gives CDR1 KGHSH, CDR2 LQKENI. This CDR3 is built from 12 residues. This chain's CDR3 is CASSSTGDGYTF. The CDR3 DNA reads as TGTGCCAGCTCCTCGACAGGGGACGGCTACACCTTC.

The rearrangement joins TRBV6-1 to TRBJ1-2; weak D call: TRBD1 (5 bases). The CDR3 loop spans 16 amino acids. V was pared by 3 bases and J by 1 base, with 15 bases between. Germline CDR1 is MNHNS and CDR2 is SASEGT. The CDR3 spells CASSDLAGPFNYGYTF. The CDR3 nucleotides read TGTGCCAGCAGTGATTTGGCAGGGCCCTTTAACTATGGCTACACCTTC.

The chain combines TRBV9 with TRBJ1-1, with a possible D match to TRBD1 (5 bases). The CDR3 sequence is 13 residues long. Germline V gene lookup returns CDR1 SGDLS and CDR2 YYNGEE. The germline V and J ends were trimmed by 0 bases and 8 bases, with 11 bases remaining between them. DNA of the CDR3: TGTGCCAGCAGCGTAGGACAGTCTACCGAAGCTTTCTTT. Its protein is CASSVGQSTEAFF.

V gene TRBV9 combines with J gene TRBJ2-3, with 9 bases matching TRBD2. The CDR3 length is 16 residues. Per germline, CDR1 SGDLS and CDR2 YYNGEE. Trimming took 4 bases from V and 0 from J; bases not matched to a gene: 6. The CDR3 nucleotides read TGTGCCAGCAGCCCAAGACTAGCGGAGAGCACAGATACGCAGTATTTT. Translation: CASSPRLAESTDTQYF.

The rearrangement uses TRBV5-4 and TRBJ1-1; TRBD1 matches 7 bases. Germline loops: CDR1 SGHNT, CDR2 YYREEE (reference sequence). The CDR3 is made up of 14 amino acids. V trimming: 1 base; J trimming: 4 bases; junction bases outside the gene matches: 4. CDR3 sequence reads: CASSLRDRVTEAFF. The CDR3 nucleotides read TGTGCCAGCAGCTTGCGTGACAGGGTCACTGAAGCTTTCTTT.

V is TRBV15 and J is TRBJ2-1, with TRBD1 matching 11 bases. The germline CDR1 and CDR2 sequences are LNHNV and YYDKDF (reference sequence). There are 15 residues in the CDR3. V trimming: 6 bases; J trimming: 9 bases; junction bases outside the gene matches: 10. The CDR3 sequence is CATRGRGQGVGEQFF. The CDR3 DNA sequence: TGTGCCACCAGGGGGAGGGGACAGGGGGTTGGTGAGCAGTTCTTC.

In DNA form, the CDR3 reads TGTGCCAGCAGCTTAGCGAGTGGAGATTACACTGAAGCTTTCTTT. It codes for CASSLASGDYTEAFF. V and J are TRBV7-9 and TRBJ1-1; unclear D gene. V shed 0 bases and J shed 3 bases, with 11 bases lying between them. This CDR3 comprises 15 residues. From germline, CDR1 is SEHNR and CDR2 FQNEAQ (reference sequence).

The rearrangement links TRBV28 to TRBJ2-1, with TRBD2 matching over 7 bases. CDR3 length: 15 residues. Germline V lookup: CDR1 MDHEN, CDR2 SYDVKM. V dropped 3 bases and J dropped 2; count of bases not matched to a gene: 4. CDR3 protein: CASSFRTRPYNEQFF. The DNA of the CDR3 is TGTGCCAGCAGTTTCCGGACTAGACCCTACAATGAGCAGTTCTTC.

The V call is TRBV5-8, the J call TRBJ1-5; TRBD1 aligns across 8 bases. This CDR3 has 12 amino acids. V lost 4 bases, J lost 11 bases, and 5 bases stayed unmatched. Germline loops: CDR1 SGHTS, CDR2 YDEGEE. CDR3 nucleotides: TGTGCCAGCAGCACAGGGGGAAGGGCCCAGCATTTT. Translating gives CASSTGGRAQHF.

The gene calls are TRBV28 and TRBJ1-1; D call uncertain. V dropped 2 bases and J dropped 5 bases, with 12 bases sitting between them. The CDR3 sequence is 14 residues long. Germline assignment: CDR1 MDHEN and CDR2 SYDVKM. Here the CDR3 DNA reads TGTGCCAGCAGTTTAACGGAGGGCGAGACTGAAGCTTTCTTT. This codes for CASSLTEGETEAFF.

The chain is built from TRBV4-1 and TRBJ1-6; D ambiguous. The CDR3 runs 16 residues. V was clipped by 4 bases and J by 0 bases, with 10 bases between them. The germline V gene encodes CDR1 MGHRA and CDR2 YSYEKL. The CDR3 DNA sequence: TGCGCCAGCAGCCGGAGTATCCTCTCCTATAATTCACCCCTCCACTTT. It translates to CASSRSILSYNSPLHF.

The rearrangement links TRBV5-1 to TRBJ2-7, with D perhaps TRBD2 (5 bases). V was cut by 7 bases and J by 5 bases, with 13 bases left in between. The CDR3 is 12 amino acids. Looked up from germline, CDR1 is SGHRS and CDR2 is YFSETQ. CDR3 protein: CASSRGDHEQYF. The CDR3 coding sequence is TGCGCCAGCTCACGGGGTGACCACGAGCAGTACTTC. Full variable domain (outside the CDR3, taken from reference TRBV5-1 and TRBJ2-7): KAGVTQTPRYLIKTRGQQVTLSCSPISGHRSVSWYQQTPGQGLQFLFEYFSETQRNKGNFPGRFSGRQFSNSRSEMNVSTLELGDSALYLCASSRGDHEQYFGPGTRLTVT.

V gene TRBV6-5 combines with J gene TRBJ1-2; D unresolved. Germline CDR1 MNHEY, CDR2 SVGAGI. CDR3 length: 15 amino acids. The V and J ends lost 0 bases and 3 bases respectively, with 11 bases between them. This CDR3 is CASSYSGSMDYGYTF. CDR3 DNA sequence: TGTGCCAGCAGTTACTCGGGCAGTATGGACTATGGCTACACCTTC.

The rearrangement links TRBV9 to TRBJ2-5; maybe TRBD1 (6 bases). The V gene lost 1 base and the J gene lost 5 bases, with 9 bases spanning the gap. The CDR3 covers 13 residues. The germline gives CDR1 SGDLS, CDR2 YYNGEE. CDR3 sequence: CASSVTGLETQYF. In DNA, the CDR3 is TGTGCCAGCAGCGTAACAGGGTTGGAGACCCAGTACTTC.

The J gene is TRBJ2-7, the V gene TRBV6-2 or TRBV6-3; 9 nucleotides align to TRBD2. The CDR3 covers 16 residues. Unmatched junction bases numbered 8, after V lost 5 bases and J lost 0 bases. Per the germline V gene, CDR1 is MNHEY and CDR2 is SVGEGT. The CDR3 region is CASSRIAGVSSYEQYV. In DNA, the CDR3 is TGTGCCAGCAGTCGGATAGCGGGGGTAAGCTCCTACGAGCAGTACGTC.